One sample yielded the 32 T cell receptor beta chains listed below, sequenced in a study of response to subunit inactivated influenza vaccine. Using its own MiXCR run on the RT-PCR reads, TCRdb lists one record per CDR3 protein. Of some 150,000 distinct CDR3 sequences in the sample, about an eighth were seen once. The sample also formed part of further work on T cells expressing NK-cell markers. This second report adds: The authors made TCR beta cDNA libraries by 5'RACE template switching. This switching added a universal primer site and UMIs.

Material: CD8+ T cells sorted from PBMCs, obtained roughly 13 days after vaccination. The origin of the receptors is a man aged 45-65 years who received an inactivated influenza vaccine.

The table lists this clonotype with a few counts. The genes are TRBV24-1 and TRBJ2-1, with 13 bases aligning to TRBD2. Germline CDR1 is KGHDR and CDR2 is SFDVKD. The CDR3 runs to 18 residues. V dropped 0 bases and J dropped 1; count of bases not matched to a gene: 2. The CDR3 sequence is CATSDLGGLAGSYNEQFF. CDR3 in DNA: TGTGCCACCAGTGATTTGGGGGGACTAGCGGGGTCCTACAATGAGCAGTTCTTC.

This sequence joins TRBV25-1 and TRBJ1-2; the D is unclear. The CDR3 loop spans 14 amino acids. Per the germline V gene, CDR1 is MGHDK and CDR2 is SYGVNS. The ends were cut back, 1 base at V and 5 bases at J, with 11 bases in the middle. The DNA of the CDR3 is TGTGCCAGCAGTGAATGGACGGGAGGTTATGGCTACACCTTC. This gives the protein CASSEWTGGYGYTF.

This clonotype has a handful of counts. The rearrangement links TRBV12-3 or TRBV12-4 to TRBJ2-5; D remains ambiguous. The V end was cut by 6 bases, the J end by 7 bases, with 18 bases between. This CDR3 spans 14 amino acids. The CDR3 DNA is TGTGCCAGCAGGGGATCGGCCAGCGAAGGGACCCAGTACTTC. This gives the protein CASRGSASEGTQYF.

This clonotype was recorded many times. V is TRBV10-2 and J is TRBJ2-7; D gene unclear. V lost 7 bases, J lost 2 bases, and 12 bases lay in between. Germline loops: CDR1 WSHSY, CDR2 SAAADI. The length of the CDR3 is 13 residues. CDR3 protein: CASIDSAPYEQYF. The CDR3 nucleotides read TGCGCCAGCATCGACTCGGCCCCCTACGAGCAGTACTTC.

This chain connects TRBV6-5 to TRBJ1-1; D ambiguous. V gave up 2 bases and J gave up 8 bases, with 9 bases separating them. The germline CDR1 and CDR2 sequences are MNHEY and SVGAGI. This CDR3 has 12 residues. The CDR3 bases are TGTGCCAGCAGTTACGCGGGCGCCGAAGCTTTCTTT. Protein product: CASSYAGAEAFF.

This clonotype appeared a few times. The chain has TRBV7-2 and TRBJ2-1; 13 bases agree with TRBD2. Trimming cost V 0 bases and J 8 bases; bases outside gene matches: 16. The V gene's germline CDR1 is SGHTA and CDR2 FQGNSA. The CDR3 covers 20 residues. The CDR3 reads CASSLAPGTSGALGVYEQFF. Here the CDR3 DNA reads TGTGCCAGCAGCTTAGCCCCCGGGACTAGCGGGGCGCTGGGGGTGTATGAGCAGTTCTTC.

The chain combines TRBV11-2 with TRBJ2-7; 12 bases are shared with TRBD2. CDR3 size: 16 residues. Germline CDR1 reads SGHAT; CDR2 reads FQNNGV. The V gene end was trimmed by 5 bases and the J gene end by 6 bases; junction bases not matched to a gene: 11. As DNA, the CDR3 is TGTGCCAGCAGCCCTTTTACTAGCGGGGGGTCAGGCGAGCAGTACTTC. As protein: CASSPFTSGGSGEQYF.

J is TRBJ1-1 and V is TRBV4-1; 7 positions agree with TRBD1. V trimming: 0 bases; J trimming: 0 bases; junction bases outside the gene matches: 1. This CDR3 comprises 15 residues. Germline V lookup: CDR1 MGHRA, CDR2 YSYEKL. CDR3 residues: CASSQEGGMNTEAFF. Here the CDR3 DNA reads TGCGCCAGCAGCCAAGAAGGGGGCATGAACACTGAAGCTTTCTTT.

The chain recombines TRBV15 with TRBJ2-1; D ambiguous. Germline V gene sequence: CDR1 LNHNV, CDR2 YYDKDF (reference sequence). V was cut by 0 bases and J by 1 base, with 19 bases left in between. This CDR3 has 19 residues. The CDR3 coding sequence is TGTGCCACCAGCAGAGATTCTGACGGCGGACCCCTATCCTACAATGAGCAGTTCTTC. It translates to CATSRDSDGGPLSYNEQFF.

The CDR3 DNA is TGTGCCAGCAGTGCTAGCGGGAAGCCCACAGATACGCAGTATTTT. Its translation is CASSASGKPTDTQYF. V is TRBV2 and J is TRBJ2-3; the match to TRBD2 covers 9 bases. Trimming at V came to 4 bases and at J to 2 bases, leaving 4 bases not matched to a gene. Looked up from germline, CDR1 is SNHLY and CDR2 is FYNNEI. The CDR3 totals 15 residues.

This clonotype has ten or more counts. This sequence joins TRBV11-2 and TRBJ2-5; 8 bases fit TRBD2. The J segment lost 2 bases and the V segment lost 10 bases, leaving 9 bases of the junction unmatched. The CDR3 loop spans 14 amino acids. In germline, CDR1 is SGHAT, CDR2 FQNNGV. Here the CDR3 reads CATSSGLGQETQYF. The CDR3 bases are TGTGCCACTTCGTCGGGACTAGGTCAAGAGACCCAGTACTTC.

This clonotype was counted between two and nine times. The rearrangement joins TRBV4-3 to TRBJ2-2; D perhaps matches TRBD2 (6 bases). The CDR3 consists of 15 residues. The germline V and J ends were trimmed by 5 bases and 6 bases, with 16 bases remaining between them. Germline assignment: CDR1 LGHNA and CDR2 YSLEER. CDR3 sequence reads: CASSLADLSSGELFF. The CDR3 nucleotides are TGCGCCAGCAGCTTAGCGGACCTATCATCCGGGGAGCTGTTTTTT.

This clonotype was counted a few times. The CDR3 DNA reads as TGTGCCAGCAGTTTAACTAAGACAGCAGATACGCAGTATTTT. Protein product: CASSLTKTADTQYF. The chain recombines TRBV27 with TRBJ2-3; the D gene is possibly TRBD1 (5 bases). The V gene lost 2 bases and the J gene lost 4 bases, with 10 bases spanning the gap. Germline V gene data show CDR1 as MNHEY and CDR2 as SMNVEV (reference sequence). The CDR3 runs 14 residues.

The chain joins TRBV7-2 to TRBJ1-2; a possible D gene is TRBD1 (5 bases). This CDR3 has 15 amino acids. The germline V gene has CDR1 SGHTA and CDR2 FQGNSA. Trimming stripped 0 bases from V and 4 bases from J, with 12 bases between. This CDR3 is CASSLAGQGGYGYTF. The CDR3 region has the DNA TGTGCCAGCAGCTTAGCGGGTCAGGGTGGCTATGGCTACACCTTC.

The chain joins TRBV28 to TRBJ2-1; 9 nucleotides align to TRBD1. Germline-derived CDR1 and CDR2 are MDHEN and SYDVKM. The CDR3 extends over 16 amino acids. After removal of 3 bases from V and 5 bases from J, the junction contained 8 bases not matched to a gene. The CDR3 bases are TGTGCCAGCAGTTTGGTACTCGGGACAGGGAACAATGAGCAGTTCTTC. It yields the protein CASSLVLGTGNNEQFF.

This clonotype was seen a few times. The chain is built from TRBV3-1 and TRBJ2-7; D uncertain. The V end was cut by 1 base, the J end by 0 bases, with 10 bases between. The CDR3 is 15 amino acids. Germline V CDR1 and CDR2: LGHDT, YNNKEL (reference sequence). Here the CDR3 reads CASSQGYPSSYEQYF. The DNA of the CDR3 is TGTGCCAGCAGCCAAGGCTACCCGAGCTCCTACGAGCAGTACTTC.

The chain recombines TRBV27 with TRBJ2-6, with D tentatively TRBD1 (5 bases). The CDR3 is 16 residues long. V shed 3 bases and J shed 0 bases, with 9 bases lying between them. CDR1 is MNHEY and CDR2 is SMNVEV in the germline V gene (reference sequence). The CDR3 nucleotides read TGTGCCAGCAGTTTCATAGGACACTCTGGGGCCAACGTCCTGACTTTC. This translates into CASSFIGHSGANVLTF. The entire variable domain, with the rest obtained from reference TRBV27 and TRBJ2-6, is as follows: EAQVTQNPRYLITVTGKKLTVTCSQNMNHEYMSWYRQDPGLGLRQIYYSMNVEVTDKGDVPEGYKVSRKEKRNFPLILESPSPNQTSLYFCASSFIGHSGANVLTFGAGSRLTVL.

A few counts support this clonotype. The V call is TRBV4-3, the J call TRBJ2-2, with unresolved D. This CDR3 comprises 12 residues. Trimming pared 3 bases from V and 7 bases from J, leaving 6 bases between. The germline CDR1 and CDR2 sequences are LGHNA and YSLEER. As DNA, the CDR3 is TGCGCCAGCAGCCAGCTAGGCGGGGAGCTGTTTTTT. Encoded protein: CASSQLGGELFF.

This clonotype has only a few counts. The chain combines TRBV6-1 with TRBJ1-6; 11 nucleotides agree with TRBD1. J lost 9 bases, V lost 6 bases, and 7 bases had no gene match. The V gene's germline CDR1 is MNHNS and CDR2 SASEGT. The CDR3 spans 15 residues. CDR3 sequence (DNA): TGTGCCAGCAGCTCCCCCGGGACAGGGGGTTCACCCCTCCACTTT. Translation: CASSSPGTGGSPLHF.

This clonotype was observed a handful of times. The chain links TRBV12-3 or TRBV12-4 to TRBJ2-1, with D possibly being TRBD1 or TRBD2 (5 bases each). The ends were cut back, 8 bases at V and 7 bases at J, with 12 bases in the middle. CDR3 length: 12 residues. The CDR3 reads CASGPGGNEQFF. The CDR3 DNA sequence: TGTGCCAGCGGGCCTGGGGGAAATGAGCAGTTCTTC.

The chain carries TRBV28 and TRBJ2-5; weak D call: TRBD2 (7 bases). Germline CDR1 reads MDHEN; CDR2 reads SYDVKM. Trimming stripped 5 bases from V and 4 bases from J, with 8 bases between. The CDR3 spans 12 residues. The CDR3 sequence: CASSRGAETQYF. CDR3 DNA: TGTGCCAGCAGTCGGGGGGCAGAGACCCAGTACTTC.

This clonotype was observed a few times. The chain has TRBV25-1 and TRBJ2-1, with D possibly being TRBD1 (6 bases). This CDR3 comprises 13 residues. Trimming removed 6 bases from V and 5 bases from J, with 11 bases in between. Germline V gene sequence: CDR1 MGHDK, CDR2 SYGVNS. In nucleotides, the CDR3 is TGTGCCAGCAGAAAACAGGGAGACAATGAGCAGTTCTTC. As protein: CASRKQGDNEQFF. The full variable domain, with the rest looked up from reference TRBV25-1 and TRBJ2-1, is EADIYQTPRYLVIGTGKKITLECSQTMGHDKMYWYQQDPGMELHLIHYSYGVNSTEKGDLSSESTVSRIRTEHFPLTLESARPSHTSQYLCASRKQGDNEQFFGPGTRLTVL.

This chain's CDR3 is CATSAGGLENEQYF. DNA of the CDR3: TGTGCCACCAGTGCGGGGGGACTCGAGAACGAGCAGTACTTC. V is TRBV24-1 and J is TRBJ2-7, with 7 bases aligning to TRBD2. The germline gives CDR1 KGHDR, CDR2 SFDVKD. The trim removed 5 bases at V and 5 bases at J, leaving 8 bases unmatched. The length of the CDR3 is 14 residues.

This chain uses TRBV6-2 or TRBV6-3 with TRBJ2-7, with 7 bases aligning to TRBD1. The germline gives CDR1 MNHEY, CDR2 SVGEGT. The CDR3 has 16 residues. The ends lost 2 bases at V and 3 bases at J; junction bases unmatched: 10. CDR3 in DNA: TGTGCCAGCAGTTACCCTTTCACAGGGGTGCTCTACGAGCAGTACTTC. Translated, it gives CASSYPFTGVLYEQYF.

This chain connects TRBV28 to TRBJ2-7; D is undetermined. V was cut by 3 bases and J by 4 bases, with 13 bases left in between. Germline V gene sequence: CDR1 MDHEN, CDR2 SYDVKM. The CDR3 runs to 14 residues. CDR3 protein: CASSLLVGGYEQYF. The CDR3 nucleotides read TGTGCCAGCAGTTTGTTAGTGGGCGGTTACGAGCAGTACTTC.

This clonotype was observed many times. V is TRBV15 and J is TRBJ2-7; 8 nucleotides line up with TRBD2. The CDR3 runs 14 residues. Germline V lookup: CDR1 LNHNV, CDR2 YYDKDF (reference sequence). J gave up 4 bases and V 0 bases, and 2 bases lay outside the gene matches. The CDR3 reads CATSRDRGGYEQYF. CDR3 DNA: TGTGCCACCAGCAGAGACCGGGGGGGGTACGAGCAGTACTTC.

This clonotype was seen ten or more times. This chain links TRBV6-8 with TRBJ2-2, with a possible D match to TRBD2 (5 bases). The V gene's germline CDR1 is MNHGY and CDR2 SAAAGT. This CDR3 is 19 amino acids long. V lost 0 bases, J lost 0 bases, and 17 bases lay in between. The CDR3 reads CASSYSTALLGANTGELFF. CDR3 nucleotides: TGTGCCAGCAGTTACTCGACTGCCCTATTGGGAGCGAACACCGGGGAGCTGTTTTTT.

The rearrangement links TRBV4-3 to TRBJ2-7, with 8 positions matching TRBD1. Germline CDR1 LGHNA, CDR2 YSLEER. Trimming cost V 3 bases and J 0 bases; bases outside gene matches: 1. This CDR3 comprises 14 residues. The CDR3, as DNA: TGCGCCAGCAGCCATGGACAGGGCTCCTACGAGCAGTACTTC. Protein: CASSHGQGSYEQYF.

This clonotype has more than one count but fewer than ten. The chain uses TRBV7-9 and TRBJ2-7; 10 bases align to TRBD1. Germline V gene data show CDR1 as SEHNR and CDR2 as FQNEAQ (reference sequence). After removal of 7 bases from V and 2 bases from J, the junction contained 5 bases not matched to a gene. The CDR3 has 14 residues. The CDR3 DNA sequence: TGTGCCAGCATAGACAGGGGGCCCCCCTACGAGCAGTACTTC. Residues: CASIDRGPPYEQYF.

The chain combines TRBV3-1 with TRBJ2-7; D is ambiguous. Germline CDR1 and CDR2: LGHDT and YNNKEL (reference sequence). V was trimmed by 3 bases and J by 1 base, leaving 7 bases between them. This CDR3 is built from 13 residues. The CDR3 DNA follows: TGTGCCAGCAGCCACGGTGTATCCTACGAGCAGTACTTC. Amino acids: CASSHGVSYEQYF.

This clonotype has at least ten counts. The rearrangement links TRBV5-1 to TRBJ1-1; possibly TRBD1 for D (6 bases). CDR3 length: 14 amino acids. The germline CDR1 and CDR2 sequences are SGHRS and YFSETQ. Trimming removed 4 bases from V and 3 bases from J, with 13 bases in between. The CDR3 nucleotides are TGCGCCAGCAGCCCCAGGGGAACGGACACTGAAGCTTTCTTT. Translation gives CASSPRGTDTEAFF.

This clonotype came up a few times. The CDR3 spells CASSYRQAYEQYF. The CDR3 DNA reads TGTGCCAGCAGTTATCGCCAGGCCTACGAGCAGTACTTC. The chain is built from TRBV6-5 and TRBJ2-7, with no clear D. The CDR3 extends over 13 amino acids. Germline lookup yields CDR1 MNHEY and CDR2 SVGAGI. Trimming removed 3 bases at V and 2 bases at J, with 8 bases between.